This is a list of T cell receptor beta chains from one sample in a study of cytomegalovirus exposure and HLA in healthy donors. Some clones are missing from TCRdb's copy, which holds only in-frame ones; the method was immunoSEQ multiplex PCR. The sample yields 150,000 to 200,000 clones, 75% to 85% seen once. The specimen sequenced was PBMCs. These receptors all stem from a young woman in good health and CMV-seronegative. Each CDR3 is given with its conserved first and last residue. The D gene is left open where the match is weak. Clone size, where shown, is once, few, many, or a class for clones that have expanded.

clone_size	d_call	j_call	v_call	cdr3_nt	cdr3_aa
few	.	TRBJ1-2	TRBV29-1	TGCAGCGTTGGATCAGGCTATGGCTACACCTTC	CSVGSGYGYTF
few	TRBD1	TRBJ1-1	TRBV6-1	TGTGCCAGCAGTCTCAAGACAGGGGTGAACACTGAAGCTTTCTTT	CASSLKTGVNTEAFF
.	.	TRBJ1-4	TRBV7-9	TGTGCCAGCAGCTACTCGACAGGAAATGAAAAACTGTTTTTT	CASSYSTGNEKLFF
.	TRBD1	TRBJ1-1	TRBV18	TGTGCCAGCTCATCGACGCCGGGACAGGTTAACACTGAAGCTTTCTTT	CASSSTPGQVNTEAFF
.	TRBD1	TRBJ2-2	TRBV5-4	TGTGCCAGCAGCTTGGTGGACAGGGAGAACGGGGAGCTGTTTTTT	CASSLVDRENGELFF
.	.	TRBJ2-2	TRBV7-2	TGTGCCAGCAGCTTTGCGGGGTACACCGGGGAGCTGTTTTTT	CASSFAGYTGELFF
.	.	TRBJ2-1	TRBV7-9	TGTGCCAGCAGCTCTCGGGAGACAGGGTACCCTGAGCAGTTCTTC	CASSSRETGYPEQFF
few	.	TRBJ2-3	TRBV18	TGTGCCAGCTCACCCTCGTGGGGGGTGGCAGATACGCAGTATTTT	CASSPSWGVADTQYF
.	.	TRBJ2-3	TRBV5-1	TGCGCCAGCAGCTTGGAAGGGGCCTCAAATACGCAGTATTTT	CASSLEGASNTQYF
.	TRBD2	TRBJ2-1	TRBV28	TGTGCCAGCAGTTTACTAGCGGGAGAGCAGTTCTTC	CASSLLAGEQFF
.	.	TRBJ1-2	TRBV18	TGTGCCAGCTCACCACTTTCAGACACGGATAACTATGGCTACACCTTC	CASSPLSDTDNYGYTF
.	.	TRBJ1-4	TRBV6-1	TGTGCCAGCATATGGGGGCGCGCAACTAATGAAAAACTGTTTTTT	CASIWGRATNEKLFF
.	.	TRBJ2-1	TRBV7-2	TGTGCCAGCAGCCTTAGCGGCAGCTCCTACAATGAGCAGTTCTTC	CASSLSGSSYNEQFF
few	.	TRBJ1-3	TRBV6-5	TGTGCCAGCAGTTACTCGGGGCAGGGAGGGGGAAACACCATATATTTT	CASSYSGQGGGNTIYF
.	TRBD2	TRBJ2-1	TRBV7-3	TGTGCCAGCAGCTTAACGCTAGCGGGGCAACGCGAGCAGTTCTTC	CASSLTLAGQREQFF
.	.	TRBJ2-7	TRBV28	TGTGCCAGCACGTCCAGCTACGAGCAGTACTTC	CASTSSYEQYF
.	TRBD2	TRBJ2-5	TRBV2	TGTGCCAGCCCCCGGGAGGGCCAGACTGAGACCCAGTACTTC	CASPREGQTETQYF
.	.	TRBJ1-4	TRBV6-5	TGTGCCAGCCGGGGGGGGTCCTTGCGAGGGGGAAAACTGTTTTTT	CASRGGSLRGGKLFF
.	.	TRBJ2-7	TRBV2	TGTGCCAGCAGTGAAGGGGCAGGGTGGAGCGAGCAGTACTTC	CASSEGAGWSEQYF
.	TRBD1	TRBJ1-1	TRBV18	TGTGCCAGCCACTACACAGGGGACACTGAAGCTTTCTTT	CASHYTGDTEAFF
.	TRBD1	TRBJ2-1	TRBV6-1	TGTGCCAGCAAAACCGGGACAGGGGACAATGAGCAGTTCTTC	CASKTGTGDNEQFF
.	.	TRBJ1-1	TRBV10-3	TGTGCCATCAGTGACCCGACAGAAGGGAACACTGAAGCTTTCTTT	CAISDPTEGNTEAFF
.	.	TRBJ2-5	TRBV5-6	TGTGCCAGCAGCTTGTTCGAGGGGGGGAGCCAAGAGACCCAGTACTTC	CASSLFEGGSQETQYF
.	.	TRBJ2-7	TRBV5-1	TGCGCCAGCAGCTTGGGGCAGGGCAACAACGAGCAGTACTTC	CASSLGQGNNEQYF
.	.	TRBJ1-2	TRBV6-5	TGTGCCAGCAGTTACTCTTCGGGACTTCGCTATGGCTACACCTTC	CASSYSSGLRYGYTF
.	TRBD2	TRBJ2-1	TRBV7-6	TGTGCCAGCAGCTTAGCGGTGACTAGCGGGATAGGGTACAATGAGCAGTTCTTC	CASSLAVTSGIGYNEQFF
.	.	TRBJ1-6	TRBV5-1	TGCGCCAGCAGCTTGGGGCAGGATAATTCACCCCTCCACTTT	CASSLGQDNSPLHF
.	.	TRBJ2-7	TRBV27	TGTGCCAGCAGTTTCTCAGTTACTACCGCCTACGAGCAGTACTTC	CASSFSVTTAYEQYF
.	.	TRBJ2-3	TRBV4-2	TGTGCCAGCAGGGAGCGGAGTACAGATACGCAGTATTTT	CASRERSTDTQYF
.	TRBD1	TRBJ1-1	TRBV5-6	TGTGCCAGCAGCCGGGGACAGGTCACTGAAGCTTTCTTT	CASSRGQVTEAFF
.	TRBD2	TRBJ2-1	TRBV9	TGTGCCAGCAGCGCCGCGACTAGCGCCTTAGCGGGAGTCAGGGAGCAGTTCTTC	CASSAATSALAGVREQFF
.	.	TRBJ1-2	TRBV6-5	TGTGCCAGCAGTTACAAACTTCAGGGTCACTATGGCTACACCTTC	CASSYKLQGHYGYTF
once	TRBD2	TRBJ2-3	TRBV28	TGTGCCAGCAGGACGGGACTAGCGTACGGTTCGGGTACGCAGTATTTT	CASRTGLAYGSGTQYF
.	TRBD2	TRBJ2-7	TRBV29-1	TGCAGCGTTGATGGGCTTGGTAGCGGGATGGGTGAGCAGTACTTC	CSVDGLGSGMGEQYF
.	.	TRBJ2-7	TRBV7-9	TGTGCCAGCAGCGGAGACGGGGACGAGCAGTACTTC	CASSGDGDEQYF
once	TRBD1	TRBJ2-3	TRBV30	TGTGCCTGGAGTAAAGGTGGACAGGGGGCGACAGATACGCAGTATTTT	CAWSKGGQGATDTQYF
.	TRBD2	TRBJ2-3	TRBV4-2	TGTGCCAGCAGCCAAGATACGGCGGGGGGCACAGATACGCAGTATTTT	CASSQDTAGGTDTQYF
.	TRBD1	TRBJ1-5	TRBV5-1	TGCGCCAGCAGTTTGACAGGGGGAGGACAGCCCCAGCATTTT	CASSLTGGGQPQHF
.	.	TRBJ2-1	TRBV7-9	TGTGCCAGCAGTCCCCCCGTAGGGGTGGACAATGAGCAGTTCTTC	CASSPPVGVDNEQFF